This paragraph reports one T cell receptor (beta chain). This clonotype appeared many times. Its antigen specificity is not known. No base-level quality is on record; no much larger clone is a single base apart. Ficoll-Paque density gradient centrifugation was the method used to isolate PBMCs. The record originates from a study of T-cell memory formation after mild COVID-19 (dated by TCRdb to about 2021). Broadly, across the study: Most TCR sequence clusters were specific to one of the two donors. Longitudinal TCRalpha and TCRbeta repertoire sequencing tracked T-cell clones expanding and contracting after mild COVID-19 in a couple of donors. The cohort comprised two young, previously healthy adult volunteers, one female and one male.

The paper as a whole reports these results and caveats: SARS-CoV-2 specificity of the second-wave clones peaking on day 37 was not confirmed. Clones contracting from day 15 to 85 had balanced CD4/CD8 phenotypes, while a second wave expanding from day 15 to 37 was biased towards CD4+. Only a couple of mild cases were covered by the study, and larger cohorts that include severe cases with pre-infection samples were considered necessary. Contracting CD4+ clones turned up mainly in the CM and EM memory subsets, whereas EMRA was where CD8+ clones were enriched. Some responding clones were detected in pre-infection memory, suggesting pre-existing cross-reactive memory T cells joined the SARS-CoV-2 response.

Sequencing used an Illumina NovaSeq 6000. cDNA libraries for TCRalpha and TCRbeta were prepared by 5'RACE using constant-segment primers, with sample barcodes and unique molecular identifiers added. RNA was extracted from every sample with Trizol reagent. The libraries were amplified in two PCR steps, and the second step added a second sample barcode and Illumina TruSeq adapters. Libraries were sequenced on an Illumina NovaSeq with 2 x 150 bp paired-end reads. The paper's data handling went like this. Demultiplexing of reads and collapsing into UMI-guided consensus sequences were performed with migec v1.2.7. Using mixcr v2.1.11, UMI consensuses were aligned to TRA and TRB V and J templates and then assembled into clonotypes. Expanded or contracted clonotypes were those called significant by both edgeR and NoisET, with noise models trained on biological replicates. For edgeR calls, the thresholds were a false discovery rate-adjusted p below 0.01 and a log2 fold-change of 1. As an exploratory analysis of dynamics, max-normalized trajectories of the 1000 most abundant clonotypes were examined with PCA combined with hierarchical clustering. The CD4 or CD8 phenotype of responding clones was assigned using the separately sequenced CD4+ and CD8+ repertoires. TCRdb trimmed public reads at Q25 via fastp, called clones via MiXCR and kept in-frame beta chains. Entries that share a CDR3 protein sequence are merged under the most common genes and DNA. Clone size and V and J calls follow TCRdb, not the original study. The sample table lists about 250,000 distinct CDR3 sequences, 15% of them with a count of one. More than 2% of the sample comes from the top ten.

The CDR3 runs 14 amino acids, cysteine and phenylalanine included. Kept here is only the CDR3 DNA, which spans 42 bases and is read in frame from base 1. Per the germline V gene, SGDLS is the CDR1 and YYNGEE is the CDR2. Relative to germline, V is 2 bases shorter and J is 5 bases shorter, with 13 bases between their ends. The V gene is TRBV9 and the J gene is TRBJ2-5; TRBD1 could be the D gene, as 5 bases match. Sequences were obtained from PBMCs or a T cell subset sorted from them (not recorded which). The sequence derives from an adult woman who had mild COVID-19 (a few samples of this study predate the infection). The sample titles of this study are shuffled in the database, so cell type and time point are left out; the donor was told from shared clones. At the DNA level, the sequence is TGTGCCAGCAGCGTGAAAGGGGCCGGGGAGACCCAGTACTTC. Translation gives CASSVKGAGETQYF.